These 12 T cell receptor beta chains share one sample of origin, sequenced in a study of post-analysis software for immune sequencing data (dated by TCRdb to about 2015). Study-wide conclusions, independent of this receptor: Roughly 5 TRBV segments, including TRBV5-6, TRBV5-1 and TRBV20-1, were significantly more frequent in patients than controls.

These receptors have no known antigen. Libraries were prepared through PCR. Sequencing was carried out with an Illumina HiSeq 2500. Unique molecular identifiers were incorporated into TCR beta cDNA libraries to reduce PCR and sequencing biases. The public reads were run again by TCRdb, first through fastp at Q25 and then through MiXCR, and only productive beta chains were kept. Rows merge per CDR3 protein into single entries with the most common DNA and genes. The sample data list some 890,000 distinct CDR3 sequences, and around 50% of these were observed just once. The top ten hold approximately 4.4% of the sample. Sequences were obtained from blood. Receptors originate from a girl aged 5 to 17 with multiple sclerosis.

The sample holds a few counts of this clonotype. The chain is built from TRBV12-3 or TRBV12-4 and TRBJ1-6; unclear D gene. V was pared by 5 bases and J by 7 bases, with 6 bases between. The CDR3 sequence is 12 residues long. CDR3 sequence: CASSPPNSPLHF. The CDR3 DNA follows: TGTGCCAGCAGTCCCCCGAATTCACCCCTCCACTTT.

This chain uses TRBV5-6 with TRBJ2-1; tentatively, D is TRBD1 (8 bases). The CDR3 loop spans 16 amino acids. V gave up 4 bases and J gave up 4 bases, with 18 bases separating them. CDR1 and CDR2 from the germline V gene are SGHDT and YYEEEE. CDR3 amino acids: CASSPSGTGLYNEQFF. DNA of the CDR3: TGTGCCAGCAGCCCGAGCGGGACAGGACTATACAATGAGCAGTTCTTC. Full variable domain (remainder filled in from reference TRBV5-6 and TRBJ2-1): DAGVTQSPTHLIKTRGQQVTLRCSPKSGHDTVSWYQQALGQGPQFIFQYYEEEERQRGNFPDRFSGHQFPNYSSELNVNALLLGDSALYLCASSPSGTGLYNEQFFGPGTRLTVL.

This chain joins TRBV7-2 and TRBJ1-2; possible D gene TRBD1, 5 bases. The CDR3 sequence is 15 residues long. The V gene's germline CDR1 is SGHTA and CDR2 FQGNSA. The V and J ends lost 1 base and 3 bases respectively, with 12 bases between them. CDR3 sequence reads: CASSLVPGGYYGYTF. CDR3 DNA: TGTGCCAGCAGCTTAGTGCCGGGGGGGTACTATGGCTACACCTTC.

The chain has TRBV7-2 and TRBJ2-1; D may be TRBD2 (5 bases). Trimming shortened V by 3 bases and J by 6 bases, and 12 bases separated the two germline ends. Germline lookup yields CDR1 SGHTA and CDR2 FQGNSA. The length of the CDR3 is 14 residues. As DNA, the CDR3 is TGTGCCAGCAGCTTCACTAGGGTTACCAATGAGCAGTTCTTC. The encoded protein is CASSFTRVTNEQFF.

J is TRBJ2-1 and V is TRBV11-1; possibly TRBD1 for D (5 bases). CDR1 is SGHAT, CDR2 FQDESV, per germline (reference sequence). Trimming removed 5 bases from V and 7 bases from J, with 15 bases in between. The CDR3 consists of 14 residues. CDR3 bases: TGTGCCAGCAGCCGAAGGGCAGGGTGGAATGAGCAGTTCTTC. Its protein product is CASSRRAGWNEQFF.

Concerning this clonotype itself: One end of the junction varies from germline; a read error may be responsible. The chain combines TRBV12-3 or TRBV12-4 with TRBJ2-7; no reliable D call. This CDR3 has 13 residues. CDR3 sequence: CTSSLTASYEQYF. DNA for the CDR3: TGTACCAGCAGTTTAACAGCCTCCTACGAGCAGTACTTC.

The CDR3 DNA follows: TGTGCCAGCAGTTCCGAACAGCCTAGCGGGGAGCGGTATACGCAGTATTTT. Encoded protein: CASSSEQPSGERYTQYF. The chain joins TRBV12-3 or TRBV12-4 to TRBJ2-3, with TRBD2 identical over 9 bases. This CDR3 contains 17 residues. Germline trimming cut 4 bases from V and 7 bases from J; bases unmatched to any gene: 15.

The V gene is TRBV5-6, the J gene TRBJ1-5; 9 positions agree with TRBD1. Germline loops: CDR1 SGHDT, CDR2 YYEEEE. V lost 0 bases and J lost 2; bases outside the gene matches: 6. The CDR3 length is 17 residues. In nucleotides, the CDR3 is TGTGCCAGCAGCTTGGCACAGGGGGCGGTAGGCAATCAGCCCCAGCATTTT. Amino acids: CASSLAQGAVGNQPQHF.

The gene calls are TRBV29-1 and TRBJ2-7; the D gene is possibly TRBD2 (5 bases). The DNA end lines up better with TRBJ2-5; the J call may be wrong. This CDR3 contains 13 residues. Germline V lookup: CDR1 SQVTM, CDR2 ANQGSEA. The CDR3 sequence: CSVEEVVGGTQYF. As DNA, the CDR3 is TGCAGCGTTGAAGAAGTTGTTGGAGGGACCCAGTACTTC.

The rearrangement links TRBV6-6 to TRBJ2-7; TRBD2 matches 11 bases. V trimming: 6 bases; J trimming: 0 bases; junction bases outside the gene matches: 4. Germline V lookup: CDR1 MNHNY, CDR2 SVGAGI (reference sequence). The CDR3 length is 15 residues. The CDR3 DNA follows: TGTGCCAGCAGCAGCACTAGCGGGAGCTCCTACGAGCAGTACTTC. It specifies CASSSTSGSSYEQYF.

The genes are TRBV29-1 and TRBJ1-2, with 11 bases lining up with TRBD1. This CDR3 spans 14 amino acids. Trimming removed 2 bases from V and 4 bases from J; junction bases left unmatched: 3. Germline V gene lookup returns CDR1 SQVTM and CDR2 ANQGSEA. CDR3 coding DNA: TGCAGCGTTGAAAGGACAGGGGGCATCTATGGCTACACCTTC. This translates into CSVERTGGIYGYTF. Based on the CDR3 plus reference TRBV29-1 and TRBJ1-2, the full variable domain is SAVISQKPSRDICQRGTSLTIQCQVDSQVTMMFWYRQQPGQSLTLIATANQGSEATYESGFVIDKFPISRPNLTFSTLTVSNMSPEDSSIYLCSVERTGGIYGYTFGSGTRLTVV.

The rearrangement uses TRBV7-9 and TRBJ2-3; D is uncertain. Germline CDR1 SEHNR, CDR2 FQNEAQ (reference sequence). This CDR3 is built from 16 residues. The V and J ends lost 4 bases and 1 base respectively, with 15 bases between them. CDR3 residues: CASSSLVHGGTDTQYF. The CDR3 DNA sequence: TGTGCCAGCAGCTCCCTGGTCCACGGTGGCACAGATACGCAGTATTTT. The full variable domain, with the rest looked up from reference TRBV7-9 and TRBJ2-3, is DTGVSQNPRHKITKRGQNVTFRCDPISEHNRLYWYRQTLGQGPEFLTYFQNEAQLEKSRLLSDRFSAERPKGSFSTLEIQRTEQGDSAMYLCASSSLVHGGTDTQYFGPGTRLTVL.